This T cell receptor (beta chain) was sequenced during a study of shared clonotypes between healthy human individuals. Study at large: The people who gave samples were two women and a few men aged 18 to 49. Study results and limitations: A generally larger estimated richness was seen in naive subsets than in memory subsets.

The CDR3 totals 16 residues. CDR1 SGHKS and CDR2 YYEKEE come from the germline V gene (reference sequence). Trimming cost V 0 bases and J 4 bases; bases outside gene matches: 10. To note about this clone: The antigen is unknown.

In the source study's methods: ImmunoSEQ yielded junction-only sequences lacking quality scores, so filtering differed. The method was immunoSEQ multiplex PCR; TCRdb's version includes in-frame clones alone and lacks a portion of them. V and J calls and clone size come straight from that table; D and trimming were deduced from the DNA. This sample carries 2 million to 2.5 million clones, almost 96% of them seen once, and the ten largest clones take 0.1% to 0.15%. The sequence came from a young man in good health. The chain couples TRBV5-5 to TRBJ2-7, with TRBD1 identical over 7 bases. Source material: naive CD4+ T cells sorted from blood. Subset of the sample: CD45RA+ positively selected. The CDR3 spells CASSLAWDSRNYEQYF. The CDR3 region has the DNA TGTGCCAGCAGCTTGGCCTGGGACAGCCGGAATTACGAGCAGTACTTC.